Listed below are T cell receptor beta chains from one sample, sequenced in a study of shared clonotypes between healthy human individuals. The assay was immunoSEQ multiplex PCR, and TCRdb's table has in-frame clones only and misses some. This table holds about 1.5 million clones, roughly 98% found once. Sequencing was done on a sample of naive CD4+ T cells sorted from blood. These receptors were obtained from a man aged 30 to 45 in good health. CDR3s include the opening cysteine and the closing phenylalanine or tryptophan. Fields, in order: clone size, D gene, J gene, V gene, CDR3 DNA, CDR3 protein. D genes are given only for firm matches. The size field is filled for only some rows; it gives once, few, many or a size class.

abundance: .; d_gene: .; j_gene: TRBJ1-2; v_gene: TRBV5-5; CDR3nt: TGTGCCAGCAGCTTGCTTGGTGGCTACACCTTC; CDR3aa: CASSLLGGYTF
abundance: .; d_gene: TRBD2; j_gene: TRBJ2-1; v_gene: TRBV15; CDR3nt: TGTGCCACCAGCTTTCTCCTAGCGGCCTCCTACAATGAGCAGTTCTTC; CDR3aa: CATSFLLAASYNEQFF
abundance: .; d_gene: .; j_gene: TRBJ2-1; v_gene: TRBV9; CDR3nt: TGTGCCAGCAGCCCGAGGACCTTTGGCAATGAGCAGTTCTTC; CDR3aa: CASSPRTFGNEQFF
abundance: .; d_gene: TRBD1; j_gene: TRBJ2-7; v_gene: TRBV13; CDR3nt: TGTGCCAGCAGCTATAAGGACAGGAGCTCCTACGAGCAGTACTTC; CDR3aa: CASSYKDRSSYEQYF
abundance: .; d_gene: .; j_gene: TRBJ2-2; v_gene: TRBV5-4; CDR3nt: TGTGCCAGCAGCTTGGTGGGAACCGGGGAGCTGTTTTTT; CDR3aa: CASSLVGTGELFF
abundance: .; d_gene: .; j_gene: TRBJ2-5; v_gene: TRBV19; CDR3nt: TGTGCCAGTAGTGAGGGGCGGGAGACCCAGTACTTC; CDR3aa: CASSEGRETQYF
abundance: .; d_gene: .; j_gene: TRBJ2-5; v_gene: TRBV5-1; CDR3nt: TGCGCCAGCAGCTTCGGGCAAGAGACCCAGTACTTC; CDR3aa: CASSFGQETQYF
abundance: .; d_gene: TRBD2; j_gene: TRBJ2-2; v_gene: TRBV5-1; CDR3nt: TGCGCCAGCAGTCCCACTAGCGATCAATTCTGGGCCGGGGAGCTGTTTTTT; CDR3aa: CASSPTSDQFWAGELFF
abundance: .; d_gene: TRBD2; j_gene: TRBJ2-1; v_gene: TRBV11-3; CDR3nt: TGTGCCAGCAGCTGGGGGGGAGTTGGGTACAATGAGCAGTTCTTC; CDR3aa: CASSWGGVGYNEQFF
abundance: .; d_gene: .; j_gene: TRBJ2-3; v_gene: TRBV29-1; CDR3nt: TGCAGCGTCAAACAGGGAAATACGCAGTATTTT; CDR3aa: CSVKQGNTQYF
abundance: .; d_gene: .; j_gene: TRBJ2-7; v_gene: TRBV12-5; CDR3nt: TGTGCTAGTGGTTTGGCTCCTACCATCGGGAGTAACAACGAGCAGTACTTC; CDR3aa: CASGLAPTIGSNNEQYF
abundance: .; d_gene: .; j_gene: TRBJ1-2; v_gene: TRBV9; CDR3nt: TGTGCCAGCAGCGTTATCTCAGGGGCACAGAGCTACACCTTC; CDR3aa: CASSVISGAQSYTF
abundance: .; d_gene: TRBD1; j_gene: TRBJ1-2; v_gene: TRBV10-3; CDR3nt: TGTGCCATCACTTATACAGGGGTCGGGGCCCAGAAGGAAAAGAACCCTGGCTACACCTTC; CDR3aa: CAITYTGVGAQKEKNPGYTF
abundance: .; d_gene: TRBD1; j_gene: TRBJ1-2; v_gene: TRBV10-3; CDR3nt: TGTGCCATCAGTGACCCTGGGACAGTCTCAAACTATGGCTACACCTTC; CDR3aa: CAISDPGTVSNYGYTF
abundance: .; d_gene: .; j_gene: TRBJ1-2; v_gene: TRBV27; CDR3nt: TGTGCCAGCGGAGTGGGCTATGGCTACACCTTC; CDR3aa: CASGVGYGYTF
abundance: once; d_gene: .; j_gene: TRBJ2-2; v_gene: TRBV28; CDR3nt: TGTGCCAGCAGTTTCACCAGCGGACCGGGCGGGGAGCTGTTTTTT; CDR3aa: CASSFTSGPGGELFF
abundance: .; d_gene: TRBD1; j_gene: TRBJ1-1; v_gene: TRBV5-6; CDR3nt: TGTGCCAGCAGCTGGAGGGGACAGTTGAACACTGAAGCTTTCTTT; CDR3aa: CASSWRGQLNTEAFF
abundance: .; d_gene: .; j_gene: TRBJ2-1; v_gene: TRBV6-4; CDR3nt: TGTGCCAGCGGTCACAACGGCGAGCAGTTCTTC; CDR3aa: CASGHNGEQFF
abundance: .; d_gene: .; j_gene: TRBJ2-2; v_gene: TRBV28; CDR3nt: TGTGCCAGCAATTCTAGCCCAACCGGGGAGCTGTTTTTT; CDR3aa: CASNSSPTGELFF
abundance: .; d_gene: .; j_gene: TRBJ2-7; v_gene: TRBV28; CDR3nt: TGTGCCAGCAGGCGCGATTCTCTGGGTTCCAGGGTACAGGCCTACGAGCAGTACTTC; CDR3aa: CASRRDSLGSRVQAYEQYF
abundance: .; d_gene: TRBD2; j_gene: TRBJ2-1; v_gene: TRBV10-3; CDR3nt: TGTGCCATCTCTGGGTTAGCGGGAGATGAGCAGTTCTTC; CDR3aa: CAISGLAGDEQFF
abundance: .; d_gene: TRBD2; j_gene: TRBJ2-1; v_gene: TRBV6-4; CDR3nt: TGTGCCAGCAGTGACTCACTAGCGAGCTCCTACAATGAGCAGTTCTTC; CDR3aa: CASSDSLASSYNEQFF
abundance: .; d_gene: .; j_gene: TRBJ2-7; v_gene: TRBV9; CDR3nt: TGTGCCAGCAGCCCCCGGGGGGCTAGCTACGAGCAGTACTTC; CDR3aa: CASSPRGASYEQYF
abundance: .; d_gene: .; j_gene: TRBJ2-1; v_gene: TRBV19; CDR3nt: TGTGCCAGTAGTATCCACGGCTCCTACAATGAGCAGTTCTTC; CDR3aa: CASSIHGSYNEQFF
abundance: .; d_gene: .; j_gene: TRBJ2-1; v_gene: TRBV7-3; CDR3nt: TGTGCCAGCAGCTTAACAGGGCTAGCGAGGGCGGATAGCTCCTACAATGAGCAGTTCTTC; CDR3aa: CASSLTGLARADSSYNEQFF
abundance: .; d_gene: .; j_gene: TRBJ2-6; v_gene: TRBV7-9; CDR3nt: TGTGCCAGCAGCTTAGGGCGCGGGGCTTTCTCTGGGGCCAACGTCCTGACTTTC; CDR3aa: CASSLGRGAFSGANVLTF
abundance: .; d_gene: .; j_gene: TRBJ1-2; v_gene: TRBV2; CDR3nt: TGTGCCACAGGGAACTATGGCTACACCTTC; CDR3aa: CATGNYGYTF
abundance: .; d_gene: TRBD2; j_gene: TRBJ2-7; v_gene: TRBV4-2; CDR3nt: TGTGCCAGCAGCCAAGTTGTTCTAGCGGGAGGGCAGCACTCCTACGAGCAGTACTTC; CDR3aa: CASSQVVLAGGQHSYEQYF
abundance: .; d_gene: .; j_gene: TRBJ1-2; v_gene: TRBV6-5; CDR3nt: TGTGCCAGCAGTTCTCGAGAAAGCTATGGCTACACCTTC; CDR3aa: CASSSRESYGYTF
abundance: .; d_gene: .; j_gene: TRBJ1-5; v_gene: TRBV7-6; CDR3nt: TGTGCCAGCAGCCGAGGCGGGAGCAATCAGCCCCAGCATTTT; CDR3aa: CASSRGGSNQPQHF
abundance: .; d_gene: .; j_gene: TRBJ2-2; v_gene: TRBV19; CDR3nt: TGTGCCAGTAGCGGGATGTTCGGGGAGCTGTTTTTT; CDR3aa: CASSGMFGELFF
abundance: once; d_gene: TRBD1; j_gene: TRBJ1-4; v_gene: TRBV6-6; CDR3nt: TGTGCCAGCAGGGGGACAGCGGGGGATGAAAAACTGTTTTTT; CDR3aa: CASRGTAGDEKLFF
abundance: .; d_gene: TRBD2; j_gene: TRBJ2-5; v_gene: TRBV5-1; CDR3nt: TGCGCCAGCAGCTTGGGTGGACTAGCGGGAGAAGAGACCCAGTACTTC; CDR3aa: CASSLGGLAGEETQYF
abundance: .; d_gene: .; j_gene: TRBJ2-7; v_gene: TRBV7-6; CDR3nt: TGTGCCAGCAGCTTAAGTTGGTCCTACGAGCAGTACTTC; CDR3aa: CASSLSWSYEQYF
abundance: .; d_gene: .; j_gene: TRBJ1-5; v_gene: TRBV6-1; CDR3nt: TGTGCCAGCAGTGAAGGGTTGGGCCCACCCCAGCATTTT; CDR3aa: CASSEGLGPPQHF
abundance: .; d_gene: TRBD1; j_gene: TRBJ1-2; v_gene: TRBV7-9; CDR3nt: TGTGCCAGCAGCCCCCCCGACAGGGTAATCTATGGCTACACCTTC; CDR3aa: CASSPPDRVIYGYTF
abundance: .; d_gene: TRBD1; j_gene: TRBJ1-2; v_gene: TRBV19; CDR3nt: TGTGCCAGTAGTAAAATGACAGGGGGCCCGTATGGCTACACCTTC; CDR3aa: CASSKMTGGPYGYTF
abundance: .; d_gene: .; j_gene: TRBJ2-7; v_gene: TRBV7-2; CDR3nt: TGTGCCAGCAGCTCTCCAAATACCTACGAGCAGTACTTC; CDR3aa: CASSSPNTYEQYF
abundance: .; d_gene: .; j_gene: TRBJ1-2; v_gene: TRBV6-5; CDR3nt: TGTGCCAGCAGTTTATCGCGACAGGCACTAAATGGCTACACCTTC; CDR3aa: CASSLSRQALNGYTF